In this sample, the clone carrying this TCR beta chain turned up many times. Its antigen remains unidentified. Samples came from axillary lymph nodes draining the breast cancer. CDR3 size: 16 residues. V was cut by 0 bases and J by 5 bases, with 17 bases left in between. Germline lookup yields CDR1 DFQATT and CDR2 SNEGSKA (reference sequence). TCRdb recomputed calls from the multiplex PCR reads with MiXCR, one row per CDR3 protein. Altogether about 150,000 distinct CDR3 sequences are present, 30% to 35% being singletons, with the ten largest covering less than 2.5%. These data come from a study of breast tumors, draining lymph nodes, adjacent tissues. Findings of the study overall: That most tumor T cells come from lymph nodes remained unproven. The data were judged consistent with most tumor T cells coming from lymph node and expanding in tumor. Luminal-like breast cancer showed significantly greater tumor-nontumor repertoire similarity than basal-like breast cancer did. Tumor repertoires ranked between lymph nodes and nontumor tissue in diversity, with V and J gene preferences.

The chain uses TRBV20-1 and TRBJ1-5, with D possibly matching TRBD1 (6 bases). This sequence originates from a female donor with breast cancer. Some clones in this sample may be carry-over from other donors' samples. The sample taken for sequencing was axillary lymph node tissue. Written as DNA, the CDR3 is TGCAGTGCTAGAGACGTGGGGGGCTCCATGTATCAGCCCCAGCATTTT. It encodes CSARDVGGSMYQPQHF.